This TCR beta chain was documented in a study of cytomegalovirus exposure and HLA in healthy donors. The donors were members of the validation cohort, which comprised around 110 subjects and was separate from the first cohort of roughly 700 subjects. Libraries were prepared by immunoSEQ multiplex PCR; TCRdb keeps only in-frame clonotypes and omits some of them. This sample has 100,000 or so clones; roughly 89% occur once, and the top ten carry roughly 3.8%. The V end lost 5 bases, the J end lost 4 bases, and 10 bases lay between the germline ends. CDR3 length: 12 residues. Germline assignment: CDR1 SGHDT and CDR2 YYEEEE.

This chain joins TRBV5-6 and TRBJ2-7; possibly TRBD1 for D (6 bases). The sequencing sample was made of PBMCs. The receptor was isolated from a woman younger than 45 in good health and CMV-seronegative. The CDR3: CASRQGVYEQYF. CDR3 nucleotides: TGTGCCAGCAGACAGGGAGTTTACGAGCAGTACTTC.